Presented here are 25 T cell receptor beta chains from one specimen sequenced in a study of CD8 T cells in ankylosing spondylitis. TCRdb re-called the 5' RACE reads with MiXCR, one entry per CDR3 protein. Among some 140,000 distinct CDR3 sequences listed, 7% to 8% were seen once. The sequencing sample was made of blood, either unsorted or a sorted T cell fraction (not recorded which). These receptors were taken from a female donor with ankylosing spondylitis or in good health (not recorded which).

This clonotype was counted many times. The chain employs TRBV20-1 and TRBJ2-1, with D possibly called TRBD1 or TRBD2 (6 bases each). V gave up 1 base and J gave up 8 bases, with 18 bases separating them. This CDR3 is 15 amino acids long. Germline lookup yields CDR1 DFQATT and CDR2 SNEGSKA (reference sequence). In DNA, the CDR3 is TGCAGTGCTAGAGTTCCGGGGGCCCTCATGTATGAGCAGTTCTTC. Amino acids: CSARVPGALMYEQFF.

The table lists this clonotype with many counts. The V and J genes are TRBV5-1 and TRBJ1-4, with D hard to call. Looked up from germline, CDR1 is SGHRS and CDR2 is YFSETQ. This CDR3 spans 15 amino acids. V was clipped by 0 bases and J by 5 bases, with 11 bases between them. CDR3 nucleotides: TGCGCCAGCAGCTTGGAAGGAGGTGGGAATGAAAAACTGTTTTTT. Translated, it gives CASSLEGGGNEKLFF.

This clonotype has ten or more counts. J is TRBJ2-7 and V is TRBV5-1, with a possible D match to TRBD2 (5 bases). The CDR3 totals 14 residues. Germline V lookup: CDR1 SGHRS, CDR2 YFSETQ. V lost 0 bases to trimming and J lost 3 bases, with 10 bases between them. The CDR3: CASSLEADLYEQYF. CDR3 bases: TGCGCCAGCAGCTTGGAAGCGGATCTCTACGAGCAGTACTTC.

This clonotype occurred many times. This chain joins TRBV6-5 and TRBJ1-1; D unclear. The germline CDR1 and CDR2 sequences are MNHEY and SVGAGI. This CDR3 comprises 14 residues. V was pared by 0 bases and J by 6 bases, with 11 bases between. The CDR3 loop is CASSYSDHGAEAFF. Here the CDR3 DNA reads TGTGCCAGCAGTTACTCCGACCACGGGGCTGAAGCTTTCTTT.

The table lists this clonotype with many counts. This chain's CDR3 is CASSVEPSGTGELFF. CDR3 coding DNA: TGCGCCAGCAGCGTGGAACCTTCGGGCACCGGGGAGCTGTTTTTT. V usage is TRBV5-1 and J usage is TRBJ2-2; D not resolved. In germline, CDR1 is SGHRS, CDR2 YFSETQ. This CDR3 has 15 amino acids. Between the trimmed V and J ends, which lost 4 bases and 4 bases, there was a span of 14 bases.

This clonotype was counted many times. This chain joins TRBV7-2 and TRBJ1-5, with 7 bases lining up with TRBD1. The CDR3 loop spans 16 amino acids. Germline V gene lookup returns CDR1 SGHTA and CDR2 FQGNSA. J lost 4 bases, V lost 4 bases, and 10 bases had no gene match. The CDR3: CASSSFSGQINQPQHF. The CDR3 nucleotides read TGTGCCAGCAGCTCCTTTTCGGGACAGATAAATCAGCCCCAGCATTTT.

This clonotype showed up many times. V usage is TRBV20-1 and J usage is TRBJ1-1; 7 bases fit TRBD1. Germline CDR1 DFQATT, CDR2 SNEGSKA (reference sequence). The trim removed 2 bases at V and 0 bases at J, leaving 3 bases unmatched. The CDR3 loop spans 14 amino acids. The CDR3 bases are TGCAGTGCTAGAAAGGGGGCCATGAACACTGAAGCTTTCTTT. As protein: CSARKGAMNTEAFF.

The chain combines TRBV5-4 with TRBJ1-1, with TRBD1 matching 8 bases. Germline V gene lookup returns CDR1 SGHNT and CDR2 YYREEE (reference sequence). V gave up 4 bases and J gave up 6 bases; unmatched junction bases: 8. The CDR3 loop spans 14 amino acids. In DNA form, the CDR3 reads TGTGCCAGCAGCAAAGGGACAGGTGGCCCTGAAGCTTTCTTT. Its translation is CASSKGTGGPEAFF.

This clonotype appeared many times. The rearrangement uses TRBV2 and TRBJ2-3; 7 nucleotides line up with TRBD2. The CDR3 contains 13 residues. In germline, CDR1 is SNHLY, CDR2 FYNNEI. V dropped 6 bases and J dropped 3; count of bases not matched to a gene: 3. As DNA, the CDR3 is TGTGCCAGCAGGCCTAGCGGAACAGATACGCAGTATTTT. The encoded protein is CASRPSGTDTQYF.

This clonotype has at least ten counts. The chain joins TRBV7-3 to TRBJ1-1; D is perhaps TRBD1 (6 bases). Germline CDR1 and CDR2: SGHTA and FQGTGA. Trimming removed 5 bases from V and 5 bases from J, with 18 bases in between. The CDR3 loop spans 15 amino acids. Here the CDR3 reads CASSRQGRGETEAFF. Here the CDR3 DNA reads TGTGCCAGCAGCCGCCAGGGGAGGGGTGAAACTGAAGCTTTCTTT.

The sample holds many counts of this clonotype. The DNA for the CDR3 is TGTGCCACCAGTGACCTGAACTATGGCTACACCTTC. It encodes CATSDLNYGYTF. This sequence joins TRBV24-1 and TRBJ1-2; D is unclear. Trimming left V 4 bases short and J 2 bases short, with 4 bases between. The germline CDR1 and CDR2 sequences are KGHDR and SFDVKD. This CDR3 has 12 residues.

This clonotype appeared a few times. V gene TRBV18 combines with J gene TRBJ1-1, with unresolved D. Trimming cost V 0 bases and J 0 bases, with 8 bases left between them. Germline-derived CDR1 and CDR2 are KGHSH and LQKENI. The CDR3 contains 15 residues. DNA of the CDR3: TGTGCCAGCTCACCACCGAACCAGATGAACACTGAAGCTTTCTTT. Amino acids: CASSPPNQMNTEAFF.

This clonotype occurred many times. This chain connects TRBV20-1 to TRBJ2-3, with D maybe TRBD2 (7 bases). Trimming removed 4 bases at V and 2 bases at J, with 13 bases between. Per germline, CDR1 DFQATT and CDR2 SNEGSKA (reference sequence). The CDR3 runs 14 residues. The CDR3 protein is CSATRGADTDTQYF. In DNA, the CDR3 is TGCAGTGCTACTCGGGGGGCAGACACAGATACGCAGTATTTT.

This clonotype has a count of ten or more. The chain joins TRBV7-2 to TRBJ2-5; TRBD2 matches at 12 bases. The germline gives CDR1 SGHTA, CDR2 FQGNSA. CDR3 length: 17 amino acids. Losses at the gene ends were 5 bases for V and 1 base for J; bases not matched to a gene: 8. The CDR3 DNA sequence: TGTGCCAGCAGCCCGAGGACTAGCGGGGCTTCCCAAGAGACCCAGTACTTC. Translation gives CASSPRTSGASQETQYF.

This clonotype was seen only a few times. This chain links TRBV5-1 with TRBJ2-1; 9 nucleotides line up with TRBD2. The junction had 5 bases not matched to a gene; V was cut back by 0 bases and J by 7 bases. The CDR3 loop spans 15 amino acids. Looked up from germline, CDR1 is SGHRS and CDR2 is YFSETQ. The CDR3 DNA sequence: TGCGCCAGCAGCTTGGCGGGACTAGCTGGGAATGAGCAGTTCTTC. Translating gives CASSLAGLAGNEQFF.

This clonotype occurred many times. The chain couples TRBV5-1 to TRBJ2-1; 8 nucleotides line up with TRBD2. V shed 2 bases, J shed 2 bases, and the junction held 9 bases outside the gene matches. The CDR3 contains 17 residues. The germline V gene has CDR1 SGHRS and CDR2 YFSETQ. The CDR3 sequence: CASSLVRGGPPYNEQFF. As DNA, the CDR3 is TGCGCCAGCAGCTTAGTTCGGGGGGGCCCCCCCTACAATGAGCAGTTCTTC.

This clonotype was recorded many times. The gene calls are TRBV5-1 and TRBJ1-2; 7 nucleotides line up with TRBD1. J lost 2 bases, V lost 3 bases, and 13 bases had no gene match. The CDR3 runs 17 residues. Germline lookup yields CDR1 SGHRS and CDR2 YFSETQ. The CDR3 coding sequence is TGCGCCAGCAGCTCTAGGACAGGCAACTCTGTAAACTATGGCTACACCTTC. Translation: CASSSRTGNSVNYGYTF.

This clonotype was counted many times. CDR3: CASSLFGDEQFF. The CDR3 DNA sequence: TGTGCCAGCAGTTTATTTGGGGATGAGCAGTTCTTC. The J gene is TRBJ2-1, the V gene TRBV12-3 or TRBV12-4; D gene unclear. There are 12 residues in the CDR3. V was cut by 2 bases and J by 8 bases, with 7 bases left in between.

This clonotype was picked up many times. The chain combines TRBV6-1 with TRBJ1-1, with a possible D match to TRBD1 (6 bases). Trimming left V 4 bases short and J 8 bases short, with 11 bases between. The CDR3 sequence is 12 residues long. CDR1 is MNHNS, CDR2 SASEGT, per germline. CDR3 nucleotide sequence: TGTGCCAGCAGTGGACAGGTCGGGGAAGCTTTCTTT. Its protein is CASSGQVGEAFF.

This clonotype appeared a few times. A much larger clone lies a single base off, so this may be a read error. The chain combines TRBV2 with TRBJ1-6; perhaps TRBD1 as D (5 bases). In germline, CDR1 is SNHLY, CDR2 FYNNEI. The CDR3 has 15 residues. CDR3 residues: CATQGDSSHNSPLHF. The CDR3 DNA follows: TGTGCCACCCAAGGCGACAGCTCCCATAATTCACCCCTCCACTTT.

This clonotype appeared many times. CDR3 DNA: TGCGCCAGCAGCTCCGGAGGGGGTGAGGGCACTGAAGCTTTCTTT. Encoded protein: CASSSGGGEGTEAFF. The J gene is TRBJ1-1, the V gene TRBV5-1, with D perhaps TRBD1 (6 bases). This CDR3 contains 15 residues. With 3 bases removed from V and 4 bases from J, the gap between germline ends came to 16 bases. Germline CDR1 reads SGHRS; CDR2 reads YFSETQ.

This clonotype was counted at least ten times. This sequence joins TRBV3-1 and TRBJ2-1, with D perhaps TRBD2 (6 bases). V lost 0 bases to trimming and J lost 0 bases, with 12 bases between them. Germline V gene data show CDR1 as LGHDT and CDR2 as YNNKEL (reference sequence). CDR3 length: 17 residues. The CDR3 protein is CASSQDLGGSSYNEQFF. In DNA, the CDR3 is TGTGCCAGCAGCCAAGATCTAGGAGGGAGCTCCTACAATGAGCAGTTCTTC.

At least ten counts were recorded for this clonotype. The V gene is TRBV4-1, the J gene TRBJ1-4; no reliable D call. This CDR3 region has 16 residues. Germline CDR1 reads MGHRA; CDR2 reads YSYEKL. The germline V and J ends were trimmed by 0 bases and 0 bases, with 8 bases remaining between them. This chain's CDR3 is CASSQESRATNEKLFF. For the CDR3, the DNA is TGCGCCAGCAGCCAAGAGTCCCGAGCAACTAATGAAAAACTGTTTTTT.

V usage is TRBV20-1 and J usage is TRBJ1-4; tentative D call: TRBD1 (5 bases). Between the trimmed V and J ends, which lost 6 bases and 8 bases, there was a span of 16 bases. The CDR3 extends over 13 amino acids. The germline V gene encodes CDR1 DFQATT and CDR2 SNEGSKA (reference sequence). Written as DNA, the CDR3 is TGCAGTGCCCAGTGGGGCTTGGGGGAAAAACTGTTTTTT. This codes for CSAQWGLGEKLFF.

In this sample, this clonotype turned up many times. The chain joins TRBV12-5 to TRBJ1-2; D might be TRBD1 (6 bases). The CDR3 covers 15 residues. The V gene lost 2 bases and the J gene lost 4 bases, with 14 bases spanning the gap. Germline-derived CDR1 and CDR2 are LGHNT and FRNRAP. CDR3 in amino acids: CASGLPGQPLYGYTF. The CDR3 DNA is TGTGCTAGTGGTTTGCCAGGACAGCCCCTCTATGGCTACACCTTC.